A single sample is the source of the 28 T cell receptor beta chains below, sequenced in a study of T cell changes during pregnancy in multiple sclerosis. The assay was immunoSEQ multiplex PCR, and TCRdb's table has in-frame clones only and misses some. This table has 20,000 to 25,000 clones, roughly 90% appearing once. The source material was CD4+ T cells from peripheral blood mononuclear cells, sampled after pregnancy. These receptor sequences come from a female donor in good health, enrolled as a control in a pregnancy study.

The DNA for the CDR3 is TGTGCCAGCAGCGTAGCGGAGAGGGCTAGCGGTAACAATGAGCAGTTCTTC. Translation gives CASSVAERASGNNEQFF. The rearrangement joins TRBV9 to TRBJ2-1, with 7 positions matching TRBD2. The germline CDR1 and CDR2 sequences are SGDLS and YYNGEE. There are 17 residues in the CDR3. J lost 5 bases, V lost 0 bases, and 11 bases had no gene match.

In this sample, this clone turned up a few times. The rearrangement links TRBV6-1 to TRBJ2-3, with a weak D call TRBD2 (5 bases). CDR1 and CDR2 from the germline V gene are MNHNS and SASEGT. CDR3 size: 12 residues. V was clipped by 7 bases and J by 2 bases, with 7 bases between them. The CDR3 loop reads CASTGSTDTQYF. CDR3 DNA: TGTGCCAGCACGGGGTCCACAGATACGCAGTATTTT.

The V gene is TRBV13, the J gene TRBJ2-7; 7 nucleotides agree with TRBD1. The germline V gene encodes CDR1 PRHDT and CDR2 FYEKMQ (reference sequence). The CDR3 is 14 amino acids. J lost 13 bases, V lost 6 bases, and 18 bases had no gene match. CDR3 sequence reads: CASRSGTELPLFYF. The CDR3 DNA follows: TGTGCCAGCAGATCCGGGACAGAGCTCCCTCTTTTTTACTTC.

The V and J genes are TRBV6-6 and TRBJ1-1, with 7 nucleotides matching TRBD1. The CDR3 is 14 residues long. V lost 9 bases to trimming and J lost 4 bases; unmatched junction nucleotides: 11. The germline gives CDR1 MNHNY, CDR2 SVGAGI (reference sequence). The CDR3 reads CARTSSRDSTEAFF. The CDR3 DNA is TGTGCCAGAACCTCCTCCCGGGACAGCACTGAAGCTTTCTTT.

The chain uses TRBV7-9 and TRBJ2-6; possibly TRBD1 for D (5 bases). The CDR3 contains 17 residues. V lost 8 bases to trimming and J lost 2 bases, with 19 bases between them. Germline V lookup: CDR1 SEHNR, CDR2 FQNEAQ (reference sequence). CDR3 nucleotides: TGTGCCAGCTTAACTCCGAAGCAGGGTACTGGGGCCAACGTCCTGACTTTC. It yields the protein CASLTPKQGTGANVLTF.

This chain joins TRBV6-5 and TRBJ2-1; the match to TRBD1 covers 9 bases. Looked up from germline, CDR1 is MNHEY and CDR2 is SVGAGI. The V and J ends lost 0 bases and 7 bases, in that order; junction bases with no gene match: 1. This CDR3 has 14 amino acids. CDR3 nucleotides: TGTGCCAGCAGTTACTCGGGACAGGGAAATGAGCAGTTCTTC. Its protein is CASSYSGQGNEQFF.

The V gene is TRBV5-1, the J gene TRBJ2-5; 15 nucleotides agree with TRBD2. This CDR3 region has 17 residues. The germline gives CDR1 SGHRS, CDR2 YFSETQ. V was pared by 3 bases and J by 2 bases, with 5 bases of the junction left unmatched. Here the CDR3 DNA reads TGCGCCAGCAGCTCCGGGACTAGCGGGAGGCGTCAAGAGACCCAGTACTTC. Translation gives CASSSGTSGRRQETQYF.

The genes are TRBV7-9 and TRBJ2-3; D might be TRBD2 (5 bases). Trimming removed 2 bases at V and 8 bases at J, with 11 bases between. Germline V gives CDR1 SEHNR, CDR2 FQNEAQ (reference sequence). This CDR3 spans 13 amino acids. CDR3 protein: CASSLNTRGTQYF. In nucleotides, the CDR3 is TGTGCCAGCAGCTTAAATACTCGGGGTACGCAGTATTTT.

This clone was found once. In DNA, the CDR3 is TGTGCCAGCAGCCCCCGGAGTCTTGCTAAAGCGAACACCGGGGAGCTGTTTTTT. This translates into CASSPRSLAKANTGELFF. The chain uses TRBV5-4 and TRBJ2-2; D gene ambiguous. Trimming stripped 4 bases from V and 0 bases from J, with 19 bases between. The CDR3 extends over 18 amino acids. CDR1 and CDR2 (germline): SGHNT, YYREEE (reference sequence).

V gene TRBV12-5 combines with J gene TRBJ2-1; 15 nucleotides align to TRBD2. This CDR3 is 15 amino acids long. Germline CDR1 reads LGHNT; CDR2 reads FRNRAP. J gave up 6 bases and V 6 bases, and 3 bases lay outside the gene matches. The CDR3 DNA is TGTGCTAGTGGCTCGGGACTAGCGGGAGGCAATGAGCAGTTCTTC. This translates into CASGSGLAGGNEQFF.

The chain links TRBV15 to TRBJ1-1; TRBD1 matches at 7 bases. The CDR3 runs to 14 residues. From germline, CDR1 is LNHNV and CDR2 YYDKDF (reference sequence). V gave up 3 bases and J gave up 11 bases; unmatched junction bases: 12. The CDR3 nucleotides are TGTGCCACCAGCAGGGACAGGCCGGGGGATTGGGCTTTCTTT. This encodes CATSRDRPGDWAFF.

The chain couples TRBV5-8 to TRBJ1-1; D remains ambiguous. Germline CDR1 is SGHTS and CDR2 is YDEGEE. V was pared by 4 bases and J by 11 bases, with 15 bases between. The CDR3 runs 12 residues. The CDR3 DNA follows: TGTGCCAGCAGCCTTCGCGGAGTTGGCGCTTTCTTT. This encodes CASSLRGVGAFF.

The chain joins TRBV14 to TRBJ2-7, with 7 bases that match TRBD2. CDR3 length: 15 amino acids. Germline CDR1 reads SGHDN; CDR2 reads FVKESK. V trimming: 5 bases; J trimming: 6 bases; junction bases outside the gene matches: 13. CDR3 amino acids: CASSAQTSWSVEQYF. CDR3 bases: TGTGCCAGCAGCGCTCAGACTAGCTGGTCCGTCGAGCAGTACTTC.

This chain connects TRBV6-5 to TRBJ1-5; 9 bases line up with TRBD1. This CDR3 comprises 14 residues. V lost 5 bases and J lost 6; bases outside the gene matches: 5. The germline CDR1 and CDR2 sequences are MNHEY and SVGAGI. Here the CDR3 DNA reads TGTGCCAGCAGTCCGGGACAGGGATTTCAGCCCCAGCATTTT. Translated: CASSPGQGFQPQHF.

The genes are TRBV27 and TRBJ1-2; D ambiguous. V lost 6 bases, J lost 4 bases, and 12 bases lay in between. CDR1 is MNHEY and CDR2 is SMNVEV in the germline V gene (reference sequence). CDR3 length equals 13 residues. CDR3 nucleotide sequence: TGTGCCAGCAGCCTCGAGGTAGGCTATGGCTACACCTTC. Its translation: CASSLEVGYGYTF.

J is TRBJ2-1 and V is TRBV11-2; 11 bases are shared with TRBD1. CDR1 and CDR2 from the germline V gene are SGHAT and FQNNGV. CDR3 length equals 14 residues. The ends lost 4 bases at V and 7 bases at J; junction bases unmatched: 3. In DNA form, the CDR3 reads TGTGCCAGCAGCTCGGGGACAGGGGGGAATGAGCAGTTCTTC. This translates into CASSSGTGGNEQFF.

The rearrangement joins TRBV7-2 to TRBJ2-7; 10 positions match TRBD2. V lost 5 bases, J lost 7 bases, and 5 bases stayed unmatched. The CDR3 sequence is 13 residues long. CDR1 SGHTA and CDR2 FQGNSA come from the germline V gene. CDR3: CASSHSGREEQYF. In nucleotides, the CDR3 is TGTGCCAGCAGCCACAGCGGGAGGGAAGAGCAGTACTTC.

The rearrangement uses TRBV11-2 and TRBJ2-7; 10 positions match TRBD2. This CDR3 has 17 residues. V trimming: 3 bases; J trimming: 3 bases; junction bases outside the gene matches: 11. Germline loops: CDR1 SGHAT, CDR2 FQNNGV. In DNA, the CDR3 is TGTGCCAGCAGCTTGGCGTTCAGCGGGGGGGAATTCTACGAGCAGTACTTC. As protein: CASSLAFSGGEFYEQYF.

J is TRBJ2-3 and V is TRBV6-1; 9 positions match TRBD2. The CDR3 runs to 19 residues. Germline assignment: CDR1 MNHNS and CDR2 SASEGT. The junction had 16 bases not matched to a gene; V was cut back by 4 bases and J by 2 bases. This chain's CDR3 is CASSATKREAQRDTDTQYF. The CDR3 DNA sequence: TGTGCCAGCAGTGCGACTAAGCGGGAGGCCCAGAGGGACACAGATACGCAGTATTTT.

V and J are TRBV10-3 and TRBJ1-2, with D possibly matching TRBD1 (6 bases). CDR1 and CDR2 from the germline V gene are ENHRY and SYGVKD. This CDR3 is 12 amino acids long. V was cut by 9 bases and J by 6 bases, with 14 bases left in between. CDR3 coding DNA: TGTGCCATTTTTGCACAGGGAGATGGCTACACCTTC. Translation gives CAIFAQGDGYTF.

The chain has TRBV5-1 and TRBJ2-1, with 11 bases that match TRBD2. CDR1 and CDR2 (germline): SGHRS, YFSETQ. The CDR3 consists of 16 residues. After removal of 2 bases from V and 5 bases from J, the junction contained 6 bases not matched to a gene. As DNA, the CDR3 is TGCGCCAGCAGCTTATTACTAGCGGGGGTCAACAATGAGCAGTTCTTC. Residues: CASSLLLAGVNNEQFF.

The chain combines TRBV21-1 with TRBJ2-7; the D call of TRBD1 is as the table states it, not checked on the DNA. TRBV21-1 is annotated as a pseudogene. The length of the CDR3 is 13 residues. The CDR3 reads CASRRTGTYEQYF. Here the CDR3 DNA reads TGTGCCAGCAGACGGACAGGAACCTACGAGCAGTACTTC.

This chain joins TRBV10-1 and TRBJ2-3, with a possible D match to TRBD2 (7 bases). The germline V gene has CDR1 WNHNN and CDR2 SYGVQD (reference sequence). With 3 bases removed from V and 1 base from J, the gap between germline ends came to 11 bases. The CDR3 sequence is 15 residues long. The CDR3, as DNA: TGCGCCAGCAGTGAAACGGGGGGCCGCACAGATACGCAGTATTTT. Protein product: CASSETGGRTDTQYF.

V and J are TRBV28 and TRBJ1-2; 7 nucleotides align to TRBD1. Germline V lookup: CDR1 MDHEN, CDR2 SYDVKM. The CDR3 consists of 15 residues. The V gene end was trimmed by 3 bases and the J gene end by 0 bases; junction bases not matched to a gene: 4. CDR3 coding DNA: TGTGCCAGCAGTTTCGGCGGGACAGCTAACTATGGCTACACCTTC. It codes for CASSFGGTANYGYTF.

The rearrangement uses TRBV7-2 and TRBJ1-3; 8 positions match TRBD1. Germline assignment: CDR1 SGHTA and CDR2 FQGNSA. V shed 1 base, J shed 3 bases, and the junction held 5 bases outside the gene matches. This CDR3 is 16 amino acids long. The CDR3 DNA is TGTGCCAGCAGCTTAGGCAGGGGGCTTGGTGGAAACACCATATATTTT. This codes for CASSLGRGLGGNTIYF.

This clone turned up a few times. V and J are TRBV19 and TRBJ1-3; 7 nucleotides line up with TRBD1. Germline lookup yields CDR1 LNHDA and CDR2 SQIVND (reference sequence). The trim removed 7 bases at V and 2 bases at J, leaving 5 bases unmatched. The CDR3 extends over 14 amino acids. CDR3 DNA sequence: TGTGCCAGTAATCGGCAGGGGGCTGGAAACACCATATATTTT. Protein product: CASNRQGAGNTIYF.

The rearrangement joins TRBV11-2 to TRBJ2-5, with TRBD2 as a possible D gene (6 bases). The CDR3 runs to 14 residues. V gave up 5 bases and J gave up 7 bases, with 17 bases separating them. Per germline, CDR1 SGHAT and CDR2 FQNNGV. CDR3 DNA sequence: TGTGCCAGCAGCCCAAGGACTAACACGGCGACCCAGTACTTC. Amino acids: CASSPRTNTATQYF.

The CDR3 region has the DNA TGTGCCAGCAACGAGGGAAATTCCTACGAGCAGTACTTC. Amino acids: CASNEGNSYEQYF. The rearrangement joins TRBV6-6 to TRBJ2-7; perhaps TRBD2 as D (5 bases). Germline CDR1 and CDR2: MNHNY and SVGAGI (reference sequence). The length of the CDR3 is 13 residues. Trimming removed 7 bases from V and 1 base from J, with 11 bases in between.